The present T cell receptor beta chain was sequenced within a study of T cell responses to AZD1222 COVID-19 vaccine. On this clone itself: Its matching antigen is unknown.

The germline V gene has CDR1 ENHRY and CDR2 SYGVKD. The CDR3 covers 18 residues. With 4 bases clipped from V and 1 base from J, the junction kept 8 bases outside the gene matches. Study results and caveats: Possibly, clonal diversity was underestimated; donors were largely white British and included more females. Two AZD1222 doses significantly raised spike-specific TCR breadth and depth over controls.

Using immunoSEQ multiplex PCR, the repertoire was profiled, and TCRdb retains in-frame clones only, with some absent. The data contain 50,000 to 65,000 clones, around 90% of them seen just once; the ten biggest clones take up less than 3%. The TCR originated in an adult who received the AZD1222 COVID-19 vaccine. The J gene is TRBJ1-5, the V gene TRBV10-3, with 12 bases matching TRBD1. The input for sequencing was peripheral blood, taken 28 days after the second AZD1222 dose. The DNA of the CDR3 is TGTGCCATCAGTGTACTGGGACAGGGGGCGCAGAGCAATCAGCCCCAGCATTTT. This translates into CAISVLGQGAQSNQPQHF.